The T cell receptor (beta chain) under discussion was sequenced for a study of human T cells and chemical hapten exposure. Study in general: Mostly female, the patients presented with alopecia areata, totalis or universalis.

Time point described: pre-sensitization, week 0. Documented treatment: therapeutic diphenylcyclopropenone sensitization with weekly scalp DPC. The V end lost 5 bases, the J end lost 0 bases, and 14 bases lay between the germline ends. The germline V gene encodes CDR1 SQVTM and CDR2 ANQGSEA. This CDR3 comprises 14 residues. TCRdb reprocessed the RACE reads via MiXCR and lists one record per CDR3 protein. The sample holds about 98,000 distinct CDR3 sequences, about a tenth seen once. This receptor was identified in a woman aged 55 to 70 with alopecia areata. Some clones in this sample may be carry-over from other donors' samples. Sequencing was performed on whole blood, taken in connection with sensitization to the hapten diphenylcyclopropenone (DPC). The chain combines TRBV29-1 with TRBJ2-7, with D unclear. The CDR3 bases are TGCAGCGTTTACACCAACGGAAACTCCTACGAGCAGTACTTC. Translation gives CSVYTNGNSYEQYF.